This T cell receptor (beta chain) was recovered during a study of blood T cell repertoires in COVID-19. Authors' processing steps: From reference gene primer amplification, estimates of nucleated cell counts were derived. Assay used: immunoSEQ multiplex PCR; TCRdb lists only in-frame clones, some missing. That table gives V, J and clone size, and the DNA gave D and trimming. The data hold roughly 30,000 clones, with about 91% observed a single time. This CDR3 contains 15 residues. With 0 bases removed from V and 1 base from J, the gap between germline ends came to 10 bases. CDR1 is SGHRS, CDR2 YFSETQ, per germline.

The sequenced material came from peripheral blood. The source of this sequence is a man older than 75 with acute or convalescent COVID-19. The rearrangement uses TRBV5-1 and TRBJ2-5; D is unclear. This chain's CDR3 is CASSLGLRLQETQYF. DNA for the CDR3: TGCGCCAGCAGCTTGGGACTTCGACTCCAAGAGACCCAGTACTTC.